A single sample gave rise to the 20 T cell receptor beta chains below, sequenced in a study of OX40 agonist ivuxolimab in advanced cancers. The table came from immunoSEQ multiplex PCR; TCRdb's copy has only in-frame clones and leaves some out. The sample lists about 40,000 clones, just over 85% occurring once. The sequences come from CD4+ or CD8+ T cells sorted from blood, collected in a trial of the OX40 agonist ivuxolimab. All receptors come from an adult with an advanced solid tumor such as melanoma, head and neck, liver or kidney cancer.

V usage is TRBV7-6 and J usage is TRBJ1-3; perhaps TRBD1 as D (6 bases). Between the trimmed V and J ends, which lost 5 bases and 2 bases, there was a span of 10 bases. In germline, CDR1 is SGHVS, CDR2 FNYEAQ. CDR3 size: 14 residues. This CDR3 reads CASSRGGTGNTIYF. For the CDR3, the DNA is TGTGCCAGCAGCCGAGGGGGAACTGGAAACACCATATATTTT.

This clone turned up a few times. The chain combines TRBV2 with TRBJ1-2, with 9 bases lining up with TRBD1. Germline CDR1 SNHLY, CDR2 FYNNEI. This CDR3 is built from 16 residues. After removal of 6 bases from V and 1 base from J, the junction contained 9 bases not matched to a gene. The DNA for the CDR3 is TGTGCCAGCAGGAGGGACAGGGACTCTCTTAACTATGGCTACACCTTC. This sequence encodes CASRRDRDSLNYGYTF. Using reference TRBV2 and TRBJ1-2 for the parts outside the CDR3, the full variable domain is EPEVTQTPSHQVTQMGQEVILRCVPISNHLYFYWYRQILGQKVEFLVSFYNNEISEKSEIFDDQFSVERPDGSNFTLKIRSTKLEDSAMYFCASRRDRDSLNYGYTFGSGTRLTVV.

This clone was seen a handful of times. V gene TRBV9 combines with J gene TRBJ1-5; no clear D. V shed 4 bases and J shed 3 bases, with 11 bases lying between them. The CDR3 runs 14 residues. Germline CDR1 is SGDLS and CDR2 is YYNGEE. CDR3 bases: TGTGCCAGCAGCTTACGGGCCGACAATCAGCCCCAGCATTTT. It codes for CASSLRADNQPQHF.

DNA of the CDR3: TGTGCCAGCAGCTTAGGAACAGGGATCAATGAGCAGTTCTTC. Its protein is CASSLGTGINEQFF. This chain connects TRBV7-3 to TRBJ2-1; possible D gene TRBD1, 6 bases. Trimming shortened V by 2 bases and J by 6 bases, and 11 bases separated the two germline ends. Germline CDR1 SGHTA, CDR2 FQGTGA. CDR3 length: 14 amino acids.

The V gene is TRBV4-2, the J gene TRBJ2-1, with D perhaps matching TRBD2 (5 bases). Trimming removed 2 bases at V and 5 bases at J, with 10 bases between. The CDR3 contains 14 residues. Germline V gene lookup returns CDR1 LGHNA and CDR2 YNFKEQ. The CDR3 coding sequence is TGTGCCAGCAGCCAAATAGGACTCAACAATGAGCAGTTCTTC. It translates to CASSQIGLNNEQFF.

This clone was seen a single time. The chain recombines TRBV15 with TRBJ1-2; tentatively, D is TRBD1 (6 bases). Trimming removed 0 bases at V and 7 bases at J, with 12 bases between. Germline CDR1 reads LNHNV; CDR2 reads YYDKDF (reference sequence). The CDR3 is made up of 14 amino acids. CDR3 sequence (DNA): TGTGCCACCAGCAGAGAAAGGACAGCCTTTGGCTACACCTTC. It is translated as CATSRERTAFGYTF.

V and J are TRBV4-3 and TRBJ2-1; either TRBD1 or TRBD2 may supply D (6 bases each). Trimming took off 1 base at V and 3 bases at J, with 16 bases between the two ends. The CDR3 runs to 17 residues. Germline V gene data show CDR1 as LGHNA and CDR2 as YSLEER. In nucleotides, the CDR3 is TGCGCCAGCAGCCAAGCCCGGTTGGGGGGCGGCTACAATGAGCAGTTCTTC. It encodes CASSQARLGGGYNEQFF.

J is TRBJ2-7 and V is TRBV7-8; D perhaps matches TRBD2 (6 bases). The CDR3 runs 17 residues. The V gene lost 6 bases and the J gene lost 7 bases, with 28 bases spanning the gap. Per the germline V gene, CDR1 is SGHVS and CDR2 is FQNEAQ. CDR3 in amino acids: CASSSTPYPTREWEQYV. The CDR3 bases are TGTGCCAGCAGTTCGACCCCCTATCCGACTAGAGAATGGGAGCAGTACGTC.

This chain uses TRBV7-2 with TRBJ2-1; maybe TRBD2 (5 bases). Germline values: CDR1 SGHTA, CDR2 FQGNSA. CDR3 length: 16 amino acids. Trimming shortened V by 1 base and J by 1 base, and 11 bases separated the two germline ends. Written as DNA, the CDR3 is TGTGCCAGCAGCTTAGTCGAGGAGCGGTCCTACAATGAGCAGTTCTTC. It codes for CASSLVEERSYNEQFF.

The V call is TRBV4-1, the J call TRBJ1-1; the D is unclear. The CDR3 is made up of 14 amino acids. The V end lost 4 bases, the J end lost 0 bases, and 9 bases lay between the germline ends. The V gene's germline CDR1 is MGHRA and CDR2 YSYEKL. The chain's CDR3 is CASSPGLVNTEAFF. CDR3 in DNA: TGCGCCAGCAGCCCCGGACTGGTGAACACTGAAGCTTTCTTT.

The chain has TRBV6-5 and TRBJ2-5, with 7 bases matching TRBD2. The CDR3 runs to 15 residues. After removal of 3 bases from V and 2 bases from J, the junction contained 6 bases not matched to a gene. The germline V gene encodes CDR1 MNHEY and CDR2 SVGAGI. Here the CDR3 reads CASSYGRGRQETQYF. CDR3 sequence (DNA): TGTGCCAGCAGTTATGGGCGGGGGAGACAAGAGACCCAGTACTTC.

This clone appeared once. J is TRBJ2-6 and V is TRBV28; the match to TRBD1 covers 7 bases. The CDR3 spans 16 residues. CDR1 and CDR2 (germline): MDHEN, SYDVKM. V shed 4 bases and J 0 bases; nucleotides not matched to a gene: 3. The CDR3 loop is CASSWGQFSGANVLTF. The CDR3 DNA is TGTGCCAGCAGTTGGGGACAGTTCTCTGGGGCCAACGTCCTGACTTTC.

J is TRBJ1-4 and V is TRBV2; the match to TRBD1 covers 7 bases. The CDR3 contains 14 residues. The germline CDR1 and CDR2 sequences are SNHLY and FYNNEI. J was trimmed by 3 bases and V by 6 bases; bases with no gene match: 4. Here the CDR3 DNA reads TGTGCCAGCAGCTGGGACAGCCCTAATGAAAAACTGTTTTTT. This translates into CASSWDSPNEKLFF.

The J gene is TRBJ2-3, the V gene TRBV28; D gene uncertain. V was cut by 6 bases and J by 1 base, with 14 bases left in between. This CDR3 spans 15 amino acids. Germline CDR1 MDHEN, CDR2 SYDVKM. The CDR3 is CASRLKSGRTDTQYF. DNA for the CDR3: TGTGCCAGCAGGTTAAAATCGGGCCGCACAGATACGCAGTATTTT.

CDR3 sequence: CASSELRTGVSPLHF. CDR3 coding DNA: TGTGCCAGCAGCGAGTTGAGGACAGGGGTCTCACCCCTCCACTTT. This rearrangement joins TRBV6-1 to TRBJ1-6; TRBD1 matches 9 bases. The CDR3 has 15 amino acids. Per the germline V gene, CDR1 is MNHNS and CDR2 is SASEGT. V was pared by 6 bases and J by 10 bases, with 10 bases of the junction left unmatched.

CDR3 bases: TGCGCCAGCAGCCCTCGGACAGGGGGCGTCAATTCACCCCTCCACTTT. Residues: CASSPRTGGVNSPLHF. The gene calls are TRBV4-1 and TRBJ1-6; 11 nucleotides line up with TRBD1. The trim removed 4 bases at V and 7 bases at J, leaving 6 bases unmatched. The CDR3 is 16 residues long. Germline V gene data show CDR1 as MGHRA and CDR2 as YSYEKL.

The rearrangement links TRBV5-5 to TRBJ2-7; TRBD1 matches 8 bases. Germline CDR1 SGHKS, CDR2 YYEKEE (reference sequence). V shed 2 bases, J shed 2 bases, and the junction held 3 bases outside the gene matches. The length of the CDR3 is 14 residues. CDR3 in DNA: TGTGCCAGCAGCTTATTACAGGGGGCCTACGAGCAGTACGTC. Translation gives CASSLLQGAYEQYV.

The chain uses TRBV7-9 and TRBJ2-2, with D unclear. The CDR3 has 12 amino acids. From germline, CDR1 is SEHNR and CDR2 FQNEAQ (reference sequence). Trimming took off 1 base at V and 6 bases at J, with 3 bases between the two ends. Here the CDR3 reads CASSLVPGELFF. The DNA of the CDR3 is TGTGCCAGCAGCTTAGTTCCCGGGGAGCTGTTTTTT.

V usage is TRBV6-6 and J usage is TRBJ1-5; possible D gene TRBD1, 5 bases. Deletions cut 8 bases from V and 11 bases from J, with 19 bases between. Germline V gives CDR1 MNHNY, CDR2 SVGAGI (reference sequence). CDR3 length: 13 residues. Here the CDR3 DNA reads TGTGCCAGCTGCGGGGAGGGGTTCGGGGCCCAGCATTTT. This sequence encodes CASCGEGFGAQHF.

The V call is TRBV6-4, the J call TRBJ2-1; D gene unclear. Germline loops: CDR1 MRHNA, CDR2 SNTAGT. Deletions cut 3 bases from V and 6 bases from J, with 9 bases between. CDR3 length equals 13 residues. The CDR3 region has the DNA TGTGCCAGCAGTGATAACCCCCTCAATGAGCAGTTCTTC. Translation gives CASSDNPLNEQFF.